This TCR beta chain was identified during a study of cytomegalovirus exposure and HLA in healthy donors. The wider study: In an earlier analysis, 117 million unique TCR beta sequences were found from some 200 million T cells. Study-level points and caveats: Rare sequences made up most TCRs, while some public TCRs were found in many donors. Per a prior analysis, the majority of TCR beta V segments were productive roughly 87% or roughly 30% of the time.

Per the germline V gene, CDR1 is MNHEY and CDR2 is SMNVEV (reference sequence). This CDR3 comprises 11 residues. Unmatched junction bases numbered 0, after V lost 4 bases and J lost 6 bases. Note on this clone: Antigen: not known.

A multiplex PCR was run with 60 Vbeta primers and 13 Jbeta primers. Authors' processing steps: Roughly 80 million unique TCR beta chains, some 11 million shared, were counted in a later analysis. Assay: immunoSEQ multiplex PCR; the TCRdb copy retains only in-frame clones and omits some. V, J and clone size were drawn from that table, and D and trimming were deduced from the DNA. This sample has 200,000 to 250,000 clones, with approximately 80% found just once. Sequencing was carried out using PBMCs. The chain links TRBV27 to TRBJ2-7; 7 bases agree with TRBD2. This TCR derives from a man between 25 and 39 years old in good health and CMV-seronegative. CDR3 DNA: TGTGCCAGCAGTTGGGGGGGCGAGCAGTACTTC. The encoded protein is CASSWGGEQYF.